This T cell receptor (beta chain) appears in the sequencing data of a study of T-cell memory formation after mild COVID-19. The CDR3 is made up of 12 amino acids. Germline V gene data show CDR1 as KGHDR and CDR2 as SFDVKD. V gave up 4 bases and J gave up 9 bases, with 9 bases separating them. One entry per CDR3 protein, called by TCRdb with MiXCR from the 5' RACE reads. Of approximately 65,000 distinct CDR3 sequences in the sample, 16% are singletons; the top ten hold under 35%. This clonotype was counted between two and nine times. This clonotype was obtained from an adult woman who had mild COVID-19 (a few samples of this study predate the infection). Cell type and time point are not known. The sample taken for sequencing was PBMCs or a T cell subset sorted from them (not recorded which). The genes are TRBV24-1 and TRBJ2-1, with D unresolved. CDR3 residues: CATSDPLGEQFF. CDR3 coding DNA: TGTGCCACCAGTGACCCCCTGGGTGAGCAGTTCTTC.